Included here is one TCR beta chain sequence, with context. Its antigen is not known. CDR1 and CDR2 from the germline V gene are MNHEY and SMNVEV (reference sequence). The CDR3 consists of 15 residues. V was shortened by 2 bases and J by 1 base, with 9 bases between the two germline ends. These data originate in a study of OX40 agonist ivuxolimab in advanced cancers. Study overall: Participants averaged around 60 years of age (range 23 to 79) and were under 90% male. Partial responses were seen in three patients, one with hepatocellular carcinoma and two with cutaneous melanoma. Treatment received earlier with anti-PD-1, anti-PD-L1 or anti-CTLA-4 agents was allowed, and over 30% had some.

Points from the study as a whole: With doses of 0.1 to 3.0 mg/kg, CD4+ and CD8+ blood T cells had undergone clonal expansion by week 6.

This table comes from immunoSEQ multiplex PCR, and its TCRdb copy is limited to in-frame clones, with some not included. The table has approximately 16,000 clones, around 85% seen once. The sequence was collected from an adult with an advanced solid tumor such as melanoma, head and neck, liver or kidney cancer. This chain uses TRBV27 with TRBJ1-3; D is unclear. The source material was CD4+ or CD8+ T cells sorted from blood, sampled in a trial of the OX40 agonist ivuxolimab. The CDR3 DNA sequence: TGTGCCAGCAGTTTAATCGGAGGTTCTGGAAACACCATATATTTT. Protein: CASSLIGGSGNTIYF.